This TCR beta chain was identified during a study of blood T cell repertoires in COVID-19. V lost 6 bases and J 0 bases, leaving 16 bases between the germline ends. Germline CDR1 is MNHEY and CDR2 is SVGEGT. This CDR3 comprises 16 residues. The authors' processing: It was from reference gene primer amplification that nucleated cell counts were estimated. The table came from immunoSEQ multiplex PCR; TCRdb's copy has only in-frame clones and leaves some out. The DNA was the basis for D and trimming; V, J and clone size are from that table. Among 120,000 to 150,000 clones, 80% were seen once, and the ten largest hold 10% to 15%.

Sequencing input: peripheral blood. The clonotype comes from a man aged 55 to 69 with active or convalescent COVID-19. The rearrangement uses TRBV6-2 or TRBV6-3 and TRBJ2-3; D unresolved. The DNA of the CDR3 is TGTGCCAGCAGCAATCTAGATGAGGCTAGCACAGATACGCAGTATTTT. Translating it yields CASSNLDEASTDTQYF.